Presented here are 27 T cell receptor beta chains from one specimen sequenced in a study of cytomegalovirus exposure and HLA in healthy donors. The PCR had 60 Vbeta and 13 Jbeta primers. The data were produced by immunoSEQ multiplex PCR, yet TCRdb's version contains in-frame clones alone and is incomplete. The sample has approximately 61,000 clones, around 80% seen once; the top ten hold 51%. Material for sequencing was PBMCs. These receptors were collected from a man aged 50-59 years in good health and CMV-seropositive.

This rearrangement joins TRBV27 to TRBJ2-7, with D possibly TRBD2 on 7 matching bases. V gave up 6 bases and J gave up 4 bases, with 13 bases separating them. CDR1 is MNHEY and CDR2 is SMNVEV in the germline V gene (reference sequence). The CDR3 consists of 13 residues. CDR3 DNA sequence: TGTGCCAGCAGAGAGGGGGGGCGGTACGAGCAGTACTTC. It translates to CASREGGRYEQYF.

As regards this clone: A far larger clone is a single base away, which makes a read error likely. This same CDR3 is encoded by further DNA sequences in the sample. The V call is TRBV9, the J call TRBJ2-7; D perhaps matches TRBD1 (6 bases). Trimming pared 4 bases from V and 0 bases from J, leaving 14 bases between. Germline V CDR1 and CDR2: SGDLS, YYNGEE. The CDR3 has 15 amino acids. CDR3 bases: TGTGCCAGCAGCTCCCAGGGGCCCCGCTCCTACGAGCAGTACTTC. Translating gives CASSSQGPRSYEQYF.

The chain links TRBV10-3 to TRBJ2-3; a weak D match, TRBD2 (5 bases). The CDR3 extends over 17 amino acids. Germline V gene sequence: CDR1 ENHRY, CDR2 SYGVKD. V lost 2 bases and J 3 bases, leaving 18 bases between the germline ends. The CDR3 region is CAISEALLDYLTDTQYF. CDR3 coding DNA: TGTGCCATCAGTGAGGCCCTACTAGATTACTTGACAGATACGCAGTATTTT.

The rearrangement joins TRBV6-5 to TRBJ2-3, with TRBD2 matching 8 bases. The V gene's germline CDR1 is MNHEY and CDR2 SVGAGI. V lost 8 bases to trimming and J lost 1 base; unmatched junction nucleotides: 2. The CDR3 runs 13 residues. The CDR3 region has the DNA TGTGCCAGCTTGGGACTAGGCACAGATACGCAGTATTTT. Its translation: CASLGLGTDTQYF.

The rearrangement joins TRBV30 to TRBJ2-6, with D unclear. The germline CDR1 and CDR2 sequences are GTSNPN and SVGIG (reference sequence). The CDR3 is made up of 14 amino acids. V was trimmed by 1 base and J by 2 bases, leaving 6 bases between them. CDR3 in amino acids: CAWSGGAGANVLTF. CDR3 DNA: TGTGCCTGGAGTGGAGGTGCTGGGGCCAACGTCCTGACTTTC.

This sequence joins TRBV28 and TRBJ2-7, with a possible D match to TRBD2 (6 bases). The length of the CDR3 is 15 residues. Germline CDR1 reads MDHEN; CDR2 reads SYDVKM. Trimming took off 3 bases at V and 0 bases at J, with 12 bases between the two ends. The CDR3 loop reads CASSFAAGSSYEQYF. DNA of the CDR3: TGTGCCAGCAGTTTCGCGGCGGGAAGCTCCTACGAGCAGTACTTC.

The chain has TRBV6-5 and TRBJ2-3; 7 nucleotides align to TRBD1. The CDR3 length is 14 residues. Germline CDR1 is MNHEY and CDR2 is SVGAGI. The trim removed 5 bases at V and 4 bases at J, leaving 6 bases unmatched. CDR3 region: CASSPRQGPDTQYF. The DNA of the CDR3 is TGTGCCAGCAGTCCCCGACAGGGCCCAGATACGCAGTATTTT.

The rearrangement joins TRBV2 to TRBJ2-1; TRBD1 matches at 7 bases. V was pared by 7 bases and J by 3 bases, with 6 bases of the junction left unmatched. In germline, CDR1 is SNHLY, CDR2 FYNNEI. The CDR3 has 14 amino acids. DNA of the CDR3: TGTGCCAGCAAAGGCACAGGGGACTACAATGAGCAGTTCTTC. Translating it yields CASKGTGDYNEQFF. Filled out from reference TRBV2 and TRBJ2-1, the complete variable domain reads EPEVTQTPSHQVTQMGQEVILRCVPISNHLYFYWYRQILGQKVEFLVSFYNNEISEKSEIFDDQFSVERPDGSNFTLKIRSTKLEDSAMYFCASKGTGDYNEQFFGPGTRLTVL.

This chain connects TRBV10-3 to TRBJ2-2; TRBD1 matches at 10 bases. This CDR3 is built from 14 residues. Trimming took 11 bases from V and 5 from J; bases not matched to a gene: 8. Germline CDR1 is ENHRY and CDR2 is SYGVKD. Here the CDR3 DNA reads TGTGCCCTTCGGGGGACAGGGGATACCGGGGAGCTGTTTTTT. The encoded protein is CALRGTGDTGELFF.

This clone was detected only once. The chain joins TRBV5-1 to TRBJ2-5; the match to TRBD1 covers 7 bases. The ends lost 0 bases at V and 5 bases at J; junction bases unmatched: 13. The CDR3 length is 17 residues. Germline CDR1 and CDR2: SGHRS and YFSETQ. DNA of the CDR3: TGCGCCAGCAGCTTGGACAGGGGAGTAGGTGGGGCGGAGACCCAGTACTTC. As protein: CASSLDRGVGGAETQYF.

In regard to this clone: A read error may be the cause here, since a much bigger clone is one base away. This chain links TRBV7-9 with TRBJ2-2, with 7 bases fitting TRBD1. The assigned J gene may be wrong: the sequence end matches TRBJ1-1 better. CDR3 length: 15 amino acids. CDR1 and CDR2 from the germline V gene are SEHNR and FQNEAQ (reference sequence). This chain's CDR3 is CASSPKDRLNTEAFF. CDR3 nucleotides: TGTGCGAGCAGCCCCAAGGACAGGCTGAACACTGAAGCTTTCTTT.

The chain combines TRBV11-3 with TRBJ2-5, with D unresolved. V was trimmed by 5 bases and J by 4 bases, leaving 8 bases between them. Looked up from germline, CDR1 is SGHNT and CDR2 is YENEEA. There are 12 residues in the CDR3. CDR3 sequence: CASSPTGETQYF. The CDR3 bases are TGTGCCAGCAGCCCGACGGGAGAGACCCAGTACTTC.

The gene calls are TRBV4-1 and TRBJ1-1, with no clear D. From germline, CDR1 is MGHRA and CDR2 YSYEKL. The V end was cut by 5 bases, the J end by 1 base, with 11 bases between. CDR3 length: 14 amino acids. DNA for the CDR3: TGCGCCAGCAGCTATCGGGGAGGGAACACTGAAGCTTTCTTT. It codes for CASSYRGGNTEAFF.

The CDR3 nucleotides read TGCGCCAGCAGCCCCGGGACTAGCGGGAGCGGCTACGAGCAGTACTTC. Its protein product is CASSPGTSGSGYEQYF. The chain couples TRBV10-2 to TRBJ2-7, with TRBD2 matching 14 bases. Germline values: CDR1 WSHSY, CDR2 SAAADI. This CDR3 contains 16 residues. V lost 6 bases, J lost 3 bases, and 7 bases stayed unmatched.

This chain links TRBV10-2 with TRBJ2-3, with 10 bases lining up with TRBD2. V was clipped by 3 bases and J by 6 bases; unmatched bases: 21. CDR1 and CDR2 from the germline V gene are WSHSY and SAAADI. This CDR3 comprises 20 residues. The CDR3 DNA reads as TGCGCCAGCAGTGACGCTGGGTTTAGCGGGAGGAGAGATCGGGGGGATACGCAGTATTTT. Its protein product is CASSDAGFSGRRDRGDTQYF.

Points on this clone: At one end the junction does not follow the germline gene, possibly because of a read error. This chain uses TRBV9 with TRBJ2-7; perhaps TRBD1 as D (6 bases). The germline V gene has CDR1 SGDLS and CDR2 YYNGEE. The length of the CDR3 is 15 residues. CDR3 sequence reads: CASSSQGPRSYDQYF. The CDR3 coding sequence is TGTGCCAGCAGCTCCCAGGGGCCCAGGTCCTACGACCAGTACTTC.

The chain uses TRBV7-9 and TRBJ2-3, with D possibly being TRBD1 (6 bases). Germline V gene sequence: CDR1 SEHNR, CDR2 FQNEAQ (reference sequence). The CDR3 covers 17 residues. V dropped 1 base and J dropped 2 bases, with 16 bases sitting between them. CDR3 sequence (DNA): TGTGCCAGCAGCTTAGTTCCCCTCCGGGACACCACAGATACGCAGTATTTT. Protein product: CASSLVPLRDTTDTQYF.

The chain employs TRBV6-5 and TRBJ1-3; unclear D gene. V lost 6 bases and J 1 base, leaving 7 bases between the germline ends. This CDR3 contains 13 residues. The germline V gene has CDR1 MNHEY and CDR2 SVGAGI. The CDR3 is CASRVASGNTIYF. For the CDR3, the DNA is TGTGCCAGCAGGGTTGCGTCTGGAAACACCATATATTTT.

The chain is built from TRBV19 and TRBJ2-3; 13 nucleotides match TRBD2. CDR3 size: 16 residues. CDR1 LNHDA and CDR2 SQIVND come from the germline V gene (reference sequence). V lost 5 bases and J lost 10; bases outside the gene matches: 12. As DNA, the CDR3 is TGTGCCAGTAGTTCCCCCACTAGCGGGGGGGCCGGGGCGCAGTATTTT. This encodes CASSSPTSGGAGAQYF.

As for this clone: A read error may account for a junction end that differs from germline. The chain joins TRBV7-9 to TRBJ1-1; D is possibly TRBD1 (5 bases). This CDR3 contains 16 residues. Germline V CDR1 and CDR2: SEHNR, FQNEAQ (reference sequence). Here the CDR3 reads CSSSMGLTGRNTEAFF. The CDR3 DNA reads TGTTCCAGCAGCATGGGCCTCACAGGTAGGAACACTGAAGCTTTCTTT. Looking up the rest from reference TRBV7-9 and TRBJ1-1 gives the full variable domain: DTGVSQNPRHKITKRGQNVTFRCDPISEHNRLYWYRQTLGQGPEFLTYFQNEAQLEKSRLLSDRFSAERPKGSFSTLEIQRTEQGDSAMYLCSSSMGLTGRNTEAFFGQGTRLTVV.

The V call is TRBV29-1, the J call TRBJ1-2; tentatively, D is TRBD1 (6 bases). Germline V gene lookup returns CDR1 SQVTM and CDR2 ANQGSEA. V was trimmed by 1 base and J by 4 bases, leaving 7 bases between them. The CDR3 extends over 12 amino acids. The CDR3 here is CSVEGGGYGYTF. The CDR3 nucleotides read TGCAGCGTTGAAGGAGGGGGCTATGGCTACACCTTC.

This rearrangement joins TRBV5-1 to TRBJ1-5; 9 bases match TRBD1. Losses at the gene ends were 4 bases for V and 5 bases for J; bases not matched to a gene: 4. This CDR3 is built from 14 residues. Germline V gives CDR1 SGHRS, CDR2 YFSETQ. The CDR3 DNA follows: TGCGCCAGCAGCCCTGGACAGGGGCATCAGCCCCAGCATTTT. Protein: CASSPGQGHQPQHF.

This chain joins TRBV28 and TRBJ1-2; D possibly corresponds to TRBD1 (5 bases). Germline V gene data show CDR1 as MDHEN and CDR2 as SYDVKM. The CDR3 consists of 12 residues. V lost 5 bases to trimming and J lost 4 bases, with 8 bases between them. CDR3 in amino acids: CASSLGLYGYTF. The CDR3 DNA is TGTGCCAGCAGTCTGGGACTCTATGGCTACACCTTC.

The V gene is TRBV19, the J gene TRBJ2-2, with TRBD1 matching 7 bases. Germline assignment: CDR1 LNHDA and CDR2 SQIVND (reference sequence). Trimming at V came to 5 bases and at J to 0 bases, leaving 9 bases not matched to a gene. This CDR3 region has 17 residues. The CDR3: CASSHQTDRPNTGELFF. CDR3 in DNA: TGTGCCAGTAGTCACCAAACGGACAGGCCGAACACCGGGGAGCTGTTTTTT.

This chain uses TRBV2 with TRBJ2-7; the match to TRBD1 covers 11 bases. CDR1 and CDR2 (germline): SNHLY, FYNNEI. The CDR3 loop spans 16 amino acids. Trimming removed 5 bases from V and 6 bases from J; junction bases left unmatched: 12. CDR3 bases: TGTGCCAGCAGTTGGACAGGGGGCGATTTGTCAATCGAGCAGTACTTC. Amino acid sequence: CASSWTGGDLSIEQYF. Based on the CDR3 plus reference TRBV2 and TRBJ2-7, the full variable domain is EPEVTQTPSHQVTQMGQEVILRCVPISNHLYFYWYRQILGQKVEFLVSFYNNEISEKSEIFDDQFSVERPDGSNFTLKIRSTKLEDSAMYFCASSWTGGDLSIEQYFGPGTRLTVT.

The chain carries TRBV18 and TRBJ1-1; TRBD1 agrees at 10 bases. CDR3 size: 15 residues. Looked up from germline, CDR1 is KGHSH and CDR2 is LQKENI. The trim removed 4 bases at V and 3 bases at J, leaving 5 bases unmatched. The CDR3, as DNA: TGTGCCAGCTCACGGGACAGGGGAGGGGACACTGAAGCTTTCTTT. Translated: CASSRDRGGDTEAFF.

The chain employs TRBV7-2 and TRBJ1-2; D is possibly TRBD1 (5 bases). In germline, CDR1 is SGHTA, CDR2 FQGNSA. The ends were cut back, 2 bases at V and 6 bases at J, with 10 bases in the middle. The CDR3 consists of 13 residues. The CDR3 DNA is TGTGCCAGCAGCTTAAGGGGCTTGGATGGCTACACCTTC. Translation: CASSLRGLDGYTF.